These T cell receptor beta chains were read from a single sample in a study of blood T cell repertoires in COVID-19. Profiled with immunoSEQ multiplex PCR; TCRdb holds only in-frame clones, not every one. Among roughly 220,000 clones listed, 82% were seen once. The sequenced material came from peripheral blood. These receptor sequences come from a woman older than 75 with COVID-19, enrolled during active disease. CDR3s include the opening cysteine and the closing phenylalanine or tryptophan. D genes are given only for firm matches. Expanded clones are given a class, and other clones once, few, many or no size at all.

CDR3: CASRSGGAITNEKLFF; DNA: TGCGCCAGCAGGTCAGGGGGCGCGATAACTAATGAAAAACTGTTTTTT; V: TRBV5-1; length: 16; J: TRBJ1-4; D: TRBD1; size: -
CDR3: CASSFLNQPQHF; DNA: TGTGCCAGCAGTTTTCTGAATCAGCCCCAGCATTTT; V: TRBV12-3/TRBV12-4; length: 12; J: TRBJ1-5; D: -; size: few
CDR3: CASSLRGYTEAFF; DNA: TGTGCCAGCAGTTTGAGGGGGTACACTGAAGCTTTCTTT; V: TRBV12-3/TRBV12-4; length: 13; J: TRBJ1-1; D: -; size: -
CDR3: CASSHPLDRRETQYF; DNA: TGTGCCAGCAGCCACCCCCTAGACAGACGAGAGACCCAGTACTTC; V: TRBV3-1/TRBV3-2; length: 15; J: TRBJ2-5; D: -; size: few
CDR3: CASSTGTGLTDTQYF; DNA: TGTGCCAGCAGTACCGGGACAGGGCTAACAGATACGCAGTATTTT; V: TRBV6-5; length: 15; J: TRBJ2-3; D: TRBD1; size: -
CDR3: CASSLRGPGELFF; DNA: TGTGCCAGCAGCCTTCGAGGGCCCGGGGAGCTGTTTTTT; V: TRBV2; length: 13; J: TRBJ2-2; D: -; size: -
CDR3: CASSPQSKNIQYF; DNA: TGTGCCAGCAGTCCACAGTCTAAAAACATTCAGTACTTC; V: TRBV6-5; length: 13; J: TRBJ2-4; D: -; size: -
CDR3: CATQGVGGHNSPLHF; DNA: TGTGCCACCCAGGGGGTGGGGGGCCATAATTCACCCCTCCACTTT; V: TRBV7-9; length: 15; J: TRBJ1-6; D: TRBD1; size: -
CDR3: CASAIMGQGYF; DNA: TGTGCCAGCGCGATAATGGGACAGGGCTACTTC; V: TRBV2; length: 11; J: TRBJ2-7; D: TRBD1; size: few
CDR3: CATSREEGQSYRGVF; DNA: TGTGCCACCAGCAGAGAGGAGGGGCAGTCCTACCGAGGGGTCTTC; V: TRBV15; length: 15; J: TRBJ2-7; D: -; size: -
CDR3: CASSPRDGSGNTIYF; DNA: TGTGCCAGCTCACCGCGGGACGGCTCTGGAAACACCATATATTTT; V: TRBV18; length: 15; J: TRBJ1-3; D: -; size: -
CDR3: CASSLGLGKGQETQYF; DNA: TGTGCCAGCAGCTTGGGCCTAGGGAAGGGGCAAGAGACCCAGTACTTC; V: TRBV5-5; length: 16; J: TRBJ2-5; D: -; size: -
CDR3: CASSRGGDGNTIYF; DNA: TGCGCCAGCAGCCGCGGGGGGGATGGAAACACCATATATTTT; V: TRBV5-1; length: 14; J: TRBJ1-3; D: -; size: -
CDR3: CASSHDRQSEKLFF; DNA: TGTGCCAGCTCACACGACAGGCAGTCCGAAAAACTGTTTTTT; V: TRBV18; length: 14; J: TRBJ1-4; D: -; size: -
CDR3: CASSETSGRPDTQYF; DNA: TGTGCCAGTAGTGAGACTAGCGGGAGACCAGATACGCAGTATTTT; V: TRBV19; length: 15; J: TRBJ2-3; D: TRBD2; size: -
CDR3: CASSPGGEQFF; DNA: TGTGCCAGCAGCCCGGGAGGTGAGCAGTTCTTC; V: TRBV6-5; length: 11; J: TRBJ2-1; D: TRBD2; size: -
CDR3: CASSLSGGATDTQYF; DNA: TGTGCCAGCTCACTGAGCGGGGGGGCCACAGATACGCAGTATTTT; V: TRBV18; length: 15; J: TRBJ2-3; D: TRBD2; size: -
CDR3: CASSERQGWEKLFF; DNA: TGTGCCAGCAGTGAAAGGCAGGGGTGGGAAAAACTGTTTTTT; V: TRBV6-1; length: 14; J: TRBJ1-4; D: -; size: -
CDR3: CASSLWGVVNTEAFF; DNA: TGTGCCAGCAGTTTATGGGGCGTTGTGAACACTGAAGCTTTCTTT; V: TRBV27; length: 15; J: TRBJ1-1; D: -; size: once
CDR3: CASSLGRAYNSPLHF; DNA: TGTGCCAGCAGCTTAGGCAGGGCCTATAATTCACCCCTCCACTTT; V: TRBV7-2; length: 15; J: TRBJ1-6; D: -; size: -
CDR3: CASSLGAGGNEKLFF; DNA: TGTGCCAGCAGCTTAGGGGCCGGAGGGAATGAAAAACTGTTTTTT; V: TRBV7-9; length: 15; J: TRBJ1-4; D: -; size: -
CDR3: CAGGRRGRSAGELFF; DNA: TGTGCGGGGGGTAGGCGCGGGAGGTCGGCCGGGGAGCTGTTTTTT; V: TRBV30; length: 15; J: TRBJ2-2; D: TRBD2; size: -
CDR3: CSVPGLYNPFF; DNA: TGCAGTGTCCCGGGACTATACAATCCGTTCTTC; V: TRBV20-1; length: 11; J: TRBJ2-1; D: TRBD2; size: -
CDR3: CASSPRTSTDTQYF; DNA: TGTGCCAGCAGCCCTCGGACTAGCACAGATACGCAGTATTTT; V: TRBV3-1/TRBV3-2; length: 14; J: TRBJ2-3; D: -; size: -
CDR3: CASSGGGGGSYNEQFF; DNA: TGTGCCAGCAGCGGTGGCGGGGGGGGCTCCTACAATGAGCAGTTCTTC; V: TRBV11-3; length: 16; J: TRBJ2-1; D: TRBD2; size: -
CDR3: CASSLSGGAYSSYGYTF; DNA: TGTGCCAGCAGTTTATCAGGAGGGGCCTATTCCTCCTATGGCTACACCTTC; V: TRBV28; length: 17; J: TRBJ1-2; D: -; size: -
CDR3: CASSYLGQGSSYEQYF; DNA: TGTGCCAGCAGTTACTTAGGACAGGGAAGCTCCTACGAGCAGTACTTC; V: TRBV6-6; length: 16; J: TRBJ2-7; D: TRBD1; size: once
CDR3: CASSLQGHSNQPQHF; DNA: TGTGCCAGCAGCCTACAGGGGCATAGCAATCAGCCCCAGCATTTT; V: TRBV6-2/TRBV6-3; length: 15; J: TRBJ1-5; D: TRBD1; size: -
CDR3: CASSSGLAGAKETQYF; DNA: TGTGCCAGCAGCTCGGGACTAGCGGGGGCAAAAGAGACCCAGTACTTC; V: TRBV11-2; length: 16; J: TRBJ2-5; D: TRBD2; size: -
CDR3: CASSLVGATEAFF; DNA: TGTGCCAGCAGCTTGGTGGGGGCAACCGAAGCTTTCTTT; V: TRBV5-6; length: 13; J: TRBJ1-1; D: -; size: -
CDR3: CASRRPSTDTQYF; DNA: TGTGCCAGCAGGCGGCCTAGCACAGATACGCAGTATTTT; V: TRBV7-2; length: 13; J: TRBJ2-3; D: -; size: -
CDR3: CASSKGAVTEAFF; DNA: TGCGCCAGCAGCAAGGGGGCAGTCACTGAAGCTTTCTTT; V: TRBV5-1; length: 13; J: TRBJ1-1; D: TRBD1; size: few
CDR3: CSARDPGGYTF; DNA: TGCAGTGCTAGAGATCCGGGAGGCTACACCTTC; V: TRBV20-1; length: 11; J: TRBJ1-2; D: -; size: -
CDR3: CASSDPGGQQYF; DNA: TGTGCCAGCAGTGACCCCGGGGGACAGCAGTACTTC; V: TRBV6-4; length: 12; J: TRBJ2-7; D: -; size: -
CDR3: CAWSVLRSPQGGRNTIYF; DNA: TGTGCCTGGAGTGTACTAAGGTCCCCACAGGGGGGAAGAAACACCATATATTTT; V: TRBV30; length: 18; J: TRBJ1-3; D: TRBD1; size: -
CDR3: CASSQGQVTAGGRETQYF; DNA: TGTGCCAGCAGCCAAGGGCAGGTGACAGCGGGGGGGCGAGAGACCCAGTACTTC; V: TRBV14; length: 18; J: TRBJ2-5; D: TRBD2; size: -
CDR3: CSVGGDREQFF; DNA: TGCAGCGTTGGGGGGGATCGCGAGCAGTTCTTC; V: TRBV29-1; length: 11; J: TRBJ2-1; D: -; size: -
CDR3: CASSQGGLSNQPQHF; DNA: TGCGCCAGCAGCCAAGGGGGACTGAGCAATCAGCCCCAGCATTTT; V: TRBV4-1; length: 15; J: TRBJ1-5; D: -; size: -
CDR3: CASSDKGSGGRAFF; DNA: TGTGCCAGCAGTGATAAGGGGTCAGGGGGCCGAGCTTTCTTT; V: TRBV2; length: 14; J: TRBJ1-1; D: TRBD1; size: once
CDR3: CASKTGDNSPLHF; DNA: TGTGCCAGTAAGACAGGGGATAATTCACCCCTCCACTTT; V: TRBV19; length: 13; J: TRBJ1-6; D: TRBD1; size: -
CDR3: CASSRLAGGFDTQYF; DNA: TGTGCCAGTAGTAGACTAGCGGGAGGTTTCGATACGCAGTATTTT; V: TRBV19; length: 15; J: TRBJ2-3; D: TRBD2; size: -
CDR3: CASKLGTGYSNQPQHF; DNA: TGTGCCAGCAAGTTAGGAACAGGTTATAGCAATCAGCCCCAGCATTTT; V: TRBV28; length: 16; J: TRBJ1-5; D: -; size: -
CDR3: CASSATPGLTEAFF; DNA: TGTGCCAGCAGCGCAACTCCGGGACTCACTGAAGCTTTCTTT; V: TRBV6-5; length: 14; J: TRBJ1-1; D: -; size: once
CDR3: CASSLGQVVYGYTF; DNA: TGTGCCAGCAGCTTGGGACAGGTGGTCTATGGCTACACCTTC; V: TRBV5-6; length: 14; J: TRBJ1-2; D: -; size: few
CDR3: CASSRGGSSYEQYF; DNA: TGTGCCAGCAGCCGAGGCGGAAGCTCCTACGAGCAGTACTTC; V: TRBV7-8; length: 14; J: TRBJ2-7; D: -; size: -
CDR3: CASSPGTPITDTQYF; DNA: TGTGCCAGCAGCCCCGGGACTCCAATCACAGATACGCAGTATTTT; V: TRBV7-9; length: 15; J: TRBJ2-3; D: -; size: -
CDR3: CASSRTGRGTEAFF; DNA: TGTGCCAGCTCGCGGACAGGAAGGGGAACTGAAGCTTTCTTT; V: TRBV18; length: 14; J: TRBJ1-1; D: TRBD1; size: -
CDR3: CASFRDSSQDTQYF; DNA: TGTGCCAGCTTTCGGGACAGTTCACAGGATACGCAGTATTTT; V: TRBV6-5; length: 14; J: TRBJ2-3; D: TRBD1; size: -
CDR3: CASSNSGLNTEAFF; DNA: TGTGCCAGCAGCAATAGCGGGTTAAACACTGAAGCTTTCTTT; V: TRBV21-1; length: 14; J: TRBJ1-1; D: -; size: -
CDR3: CASSSGGLNYGYTF; DNA: TGTGCCAGCAGTTCAGGGGGCCTGAACTATGGCTACACCTTC; V: TRBV6-5; length: 14; J: TRBJ1-2; D: TRBD1; size: -